This T cell receptor (beta chain) was identified during a study of CD8 T cells in ankylosing spondylitis. In this sample, this clonotype turned up a few times. No antigen is known for it. V was pared by 5 bases and J by 1 base, with 12 bases between. Germline V gene sequence: CDR1 SGHTA, CDR2 FQGNSA. This CDR3 has 14 residues. Study observations and caveats: Apparently characteristic of ankylosing spondylitis blood was a TCR beta motif (roughly 8 highly homologous variants). Disease-linked clones reportedly showed significant enrichment in matched ankylosing spondylitis synovial fluid.

Quantitative molecular-barcoded 5'-RACE generated the TCR beta libraries. TCRdb passed the 5' RACE reads through MiXCR, listing each CDR3 protein once. The table lists 290,000 or so distinct CDR3 sequences, less than 25% of them singletons. The V gene is TRBV7-2, the J gene TRBJ2-7, with D possibly being TRBD2 (6 bases). This clonotype was sampled from a female donor with ankylosing spondylitis or in good health (not recorded which). The sequencing input was blood, either unsorted or a sorted T cell fraction (not recorded which). In DNA form, the CDR3 reads TGTGCCAGCAGCCCCGGGACTTGGTCCTACGAGCAGTACTTC. Translating it yields CASSPGTWSYEQYF.